This T cell receptor beta chain was identified during a study of Ad26.COV2.S vaccination and SARS-CoV-2 variants. Study as a whole: Ad26.COV2.S shots went into the muscle once or twice, 56 days apart. Study results and limitations: Vaccine recipients surpassed placebo recipients in spike-specific TCR breadth.

The CDR3 sequence is 16 residues long. Per germline, CDR1 LGHNA and CDR2 YNFKEQ. The trim removed 4 bases at V and 2 bases at J, leaving 10 bases unmatched. As to this clone: Its specificity is not known.

As to treatment: roughly 20 received Ad26.COV2.S at low or high dose, single or two shots; 5 received placebo; per-sample allocation not given. Each sample was drawn 63 days after the first injection (of vaccine or placebo). An Ad26 vector expressing Wuhan-strain SARS-CoV-2 spike served as the vaccine. Here immunoSEQ multiplex PCR was the method, and the copy in TCRdb shows in-frame clones only, minus some. The sample shows more than 300,000 clones, around four fifths of them seen only once. This chain uses TRBV4-2 with TRBJ2-5, with TRBD2 matching over 7 bases. The sequences come from peripheral blood, collected in a trial of Ad26.COV2.S vaccine versus placebo. The receptor's source is a person aged 18-60 years who received the Ad26.COV2.S COVID-19 vaccine or a placebo. CDR3 nucleotide sequence: TGTGCCAGCAGCCCCAGCAGGGCGGGGGTACAAGAGACCCAGTACTTC. It codes for CASSPSRAGVQETQYF.